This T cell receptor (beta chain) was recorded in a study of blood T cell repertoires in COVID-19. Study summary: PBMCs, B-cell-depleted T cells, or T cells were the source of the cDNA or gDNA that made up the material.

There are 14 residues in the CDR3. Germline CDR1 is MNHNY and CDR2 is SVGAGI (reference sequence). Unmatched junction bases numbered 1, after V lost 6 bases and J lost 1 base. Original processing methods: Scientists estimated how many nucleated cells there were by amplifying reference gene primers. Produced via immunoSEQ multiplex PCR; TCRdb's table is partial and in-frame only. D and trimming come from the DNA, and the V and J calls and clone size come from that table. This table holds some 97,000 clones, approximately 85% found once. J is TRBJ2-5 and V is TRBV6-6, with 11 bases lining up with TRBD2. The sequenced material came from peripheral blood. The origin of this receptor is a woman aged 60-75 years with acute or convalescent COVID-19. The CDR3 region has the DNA TGTGCCAGCAGGGGACTAGCGGCCCAAGAGACCCAGTACTTC. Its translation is CASRGLAAQETQYF.